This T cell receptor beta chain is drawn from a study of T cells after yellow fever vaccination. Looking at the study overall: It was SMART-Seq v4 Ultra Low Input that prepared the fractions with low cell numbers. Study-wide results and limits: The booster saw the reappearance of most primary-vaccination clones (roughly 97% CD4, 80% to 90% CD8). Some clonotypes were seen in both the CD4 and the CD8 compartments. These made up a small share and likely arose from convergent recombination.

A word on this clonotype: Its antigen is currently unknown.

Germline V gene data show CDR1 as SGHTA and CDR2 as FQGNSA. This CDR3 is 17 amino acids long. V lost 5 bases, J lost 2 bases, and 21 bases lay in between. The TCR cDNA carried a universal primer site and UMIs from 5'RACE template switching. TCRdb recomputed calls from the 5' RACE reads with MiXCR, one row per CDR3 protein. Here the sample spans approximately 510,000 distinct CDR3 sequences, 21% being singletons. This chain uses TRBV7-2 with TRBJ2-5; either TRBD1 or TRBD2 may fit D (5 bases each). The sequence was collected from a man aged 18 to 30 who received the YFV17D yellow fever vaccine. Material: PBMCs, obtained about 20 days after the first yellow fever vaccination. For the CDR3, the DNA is TGTGCCAGCAGCCCGCGAGGACATCGGGAAACTCAAGAGACCCAGTACTTC. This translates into CASSPRGHRETQETQYF.